The T cell receptor beta chain described here comes from a study of monozygotic twins with inflammatory bowel disease. Overall study results and limits: Using the inverse Simpson index, IBD patients had lower TCRbeta diversity than healthy co-twins.

A total RNA quantity of roughly 3.5 ug went into each TCR library. The team made cDNA by running eight separate reactions for each sample. TCRdb reanalyzed the 5' RACE reads, giving one entry per CDR3 protein sequence and no DNA. Recorded here are 400,000 to 500,000 distinct CDR3 sequences; the top ten clones represent 2% to 3%. Germline V lookup: CDR1 MDHEN, CDR2 SYDVKM. There are 13 residues in the CDR3. Sampling involved one blood draw (2.5 ml) for every donor. As concerns this clonotype: Antigen unknown.

This rearrangement joins TRBV28 to TRBJ2-7; TCRdb's assignment of TRBD1 cannot be checked, as there is no DNA. This TCR was recovered from a human donor with ulcerative colitis or Crohn's disease, or a healthy co-twin of an affected twin (not recorded which). Input material: blood. The CDR3 here is CASSFFGKYEQYF.